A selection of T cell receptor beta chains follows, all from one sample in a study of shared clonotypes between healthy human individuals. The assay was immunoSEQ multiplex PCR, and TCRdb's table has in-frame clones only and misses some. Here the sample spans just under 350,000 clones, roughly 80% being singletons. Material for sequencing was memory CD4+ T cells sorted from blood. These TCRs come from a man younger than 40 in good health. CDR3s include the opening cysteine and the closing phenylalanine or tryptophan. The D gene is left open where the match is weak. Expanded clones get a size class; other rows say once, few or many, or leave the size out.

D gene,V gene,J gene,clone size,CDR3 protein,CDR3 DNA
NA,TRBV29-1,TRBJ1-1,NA,CSVVLNTGRSTEAFF,TGCAGCGTAGTACTGAACACAGGACGTAGCACTGAAGCTTTCTTT
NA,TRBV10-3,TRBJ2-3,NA,CAIRGPSTDTQYF,TGTGCCATCAGAGGGCCTAGCACAGATACGCAGTATTTT
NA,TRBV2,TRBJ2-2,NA,CASRYRLGSGELFF,TGTGCCAGCAGGTACAGACTAGGGTCCGGGGAGCTGTTTTTT
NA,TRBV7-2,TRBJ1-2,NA,CASSLRGQQGYTF,TGTGCCAGCAGCTTACGGGGGCAGCAGGGCTACACCTTC
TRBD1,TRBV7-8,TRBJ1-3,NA,CASSHDRGSGNTIYF,TGTGCCAGCAGCCACGACAGGGGATCTGGAAACACCATATATTTT
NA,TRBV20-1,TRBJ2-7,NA,CSASIQLTQYF,TGCAGTGCTAGTATTCAATTGACGCAGTACTTC
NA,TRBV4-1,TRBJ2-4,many,CASSQATSKNIQYF,TGCGCCAGCAGCCAAGCAACGTCCAAAAACATTCAGTACTTC
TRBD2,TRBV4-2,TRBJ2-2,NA,CASSRVEGLAGAEGGTGELFF,TGTGCCAGCAGCCGAGTTGAGGGACTAGCGGGTGCGGAGGGAGGCACCGGGGAGCTGTTTTTT
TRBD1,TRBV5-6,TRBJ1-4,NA,CASSFVGTGENEKLFF,TGTGCCAGCAGCTTCGTAGGGACAGGGGAAAATGAAAAACTGTTTTTT
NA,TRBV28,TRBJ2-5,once,CASRPSRERRLKETQYF,TGTGCCAGCAGACCTAGCCGAGAGCGGAGACTGAAAGAGACCCAGTACTTC
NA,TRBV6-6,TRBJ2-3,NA,CASSYGGGLQIKQYF,TGTGCCAGCAGTTACGGCGGGGGCCTACAGATAAAGCAGTATTTT
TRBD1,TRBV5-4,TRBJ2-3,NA,CASSLGRTGIVDTQYF,TGTGCCAGCAGCTTGGGAAGGACAGGGATTGTAGATACGCAGTATTTT
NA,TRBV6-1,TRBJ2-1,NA,CASSESGVWYWFF,TGTGCCAGCAGTGAAAGTGGGGTCTGGTATTGGTTCTTC
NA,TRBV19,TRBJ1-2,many,CASSGQSLEYGYTF,TGTGCCAGTAGTGGGCAGTCTCTCGAATATGGCTACACCTTC
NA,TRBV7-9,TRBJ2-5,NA,CASSLAPAEQETQYF,TGTGCCAGCAGCTTAGCCCCGGCAGAACAAGAGACCCAGTACTTC
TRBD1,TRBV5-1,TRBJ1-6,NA,CASSPTDRGTALVYNSPLHF,TGCGCCAGCAGCCCCACCGACAGAGGGACAGCCTTAGTGTATAATTCACCCCTCCACTTT
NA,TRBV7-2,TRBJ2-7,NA,CASSLDGGSSYEQYF,TGTGCCAGCAGCTTAGATGGGGGAAGCTCCTACGAGCAGTACTTC
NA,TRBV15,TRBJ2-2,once,CATSARRQSTGELFF,TGTGCCACCAGCGCCCGCAGACAGTCCACCGGGGAGCTGTTTTTT
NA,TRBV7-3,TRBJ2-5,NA,CANSPTGLQETQYF,TGTGCCAACAGCCCAACGGGACTCCAAGAGACCCAGTACTTC
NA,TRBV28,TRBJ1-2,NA,CASATVHGYTF,TGTGCCAGCGCTACAGTCCATGGCTACACCTTC
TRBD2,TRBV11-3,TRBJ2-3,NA,CASSLQLAGGTDTQYF,TGTGCCAGCAGCTTACAACTAGCGGGCGGCACAGATACGCAGTATTTT
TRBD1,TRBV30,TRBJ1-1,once,CAWSGGTDRAFF,TGTGCCTGGAGTGGCGGGACAGATCGAGCTTTCTTT
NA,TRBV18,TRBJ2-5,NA,CASSPPPGRETQYF,TGTGCCAGCTCACCACCCCCAGGGCGAGAGACCCAGTACTTC
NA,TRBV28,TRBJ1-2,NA,CASTLVGRGYGYTF,TGTGCCAGCACCCTAGTAGGCCGGGGCTATGGCTACACCTTC